The 5 T cell receptor beta chains given below trace back to one sample, sequenced in a study of cytomegalovirus exposure and HLA in healthy donors. Measured with immunoSEQ multiplex PCR; TCRdb has only the in-frame clones, and not every one. In the table there are some 61,000 clones, approximately 97% of which are singletons. The sample taken for sequencing was PBMCs. Receptor source: a woman under 30 in good health and CMV-seropositive.

The rearrangement uses TRBV28 and TRBJ2-5, with a weak D call TRBD1 (7 bases). Trimming took 8 bases from V and 11 from J, leaving 12 bases between them. CDR1 and CDR2 from the germline V gene are MDHEN and SYDVKM. The CDR3 loop spans 10 amino acids. The CDR3 here is CASGQAGQYF. The CDR3 bases are TGTGCCAGCGGACAGGCGGGGCAGTACTTC.

This chain uses TRBV2 with TRBJ2-2, with D perhaps matching TRBD2 (6 bases). Per germline, CDR1 SNHLY and CDR2 FYNNEI. CDR3 size: 15 residues. V dropped 7 bases and J dropped 0 bases, with 12 bases sitting between them. The CDR3 DNA reads as TGTGCCAGCAAAACCGGGACTTCGAACACCGGGGAGCTGTTTTTT. Translation gives CASKTGTSNTGELFF.

In nucleotides, the CDR3 is TGTGCCAGCTCACATGACAGTGATCAGCCCCAGCATTTT. Residues: CASSHDSDQPQHF. The rearrangement joins TRBV18 to TRBJ1-5; a possible D gene is TRBD1 (5 bases). V was shortened by 4 bases and J by 5 bases, with 9 bases between the two germline ends. CDR1 is KGHSH and CDR2 is LQKENI in the germline V gene. The CDR3 covers 13 residues.

This sequence joins TRBV6-6 and TRBJ2-7, with unresolved D. V was pared by 2 bases and J by 6 bases, with 8 bases between. The CDR3 contains 12 residues. The germline V gene has CDR1 MNHNY and CDR2 SVGAGI (reference sequence). The CDR3 sequence is CASSYRSLEQYF. CDR3 in DNA: TGTGCCAGCAGTTACCGTTCTCTCGAGCAGTACTTC.

The rearrangement joins TRBV27 to TRBJ2-1; TRBD2 matches at 11 bases. The CDR3 runs to 14 residues. V was clipped by 6 bases and J by 6 bases; unmatched bases: 4. Germline loops: CDR1 MNHEY, CDR2 SMNVEV (reference sequence). This CDR3 is CASSVSGRANEQFF. CDR3 sequence (DNA): TGTGCCAGCAGCGTTAGCGGGAGGGCCAATGAGCAGTTCTTC.